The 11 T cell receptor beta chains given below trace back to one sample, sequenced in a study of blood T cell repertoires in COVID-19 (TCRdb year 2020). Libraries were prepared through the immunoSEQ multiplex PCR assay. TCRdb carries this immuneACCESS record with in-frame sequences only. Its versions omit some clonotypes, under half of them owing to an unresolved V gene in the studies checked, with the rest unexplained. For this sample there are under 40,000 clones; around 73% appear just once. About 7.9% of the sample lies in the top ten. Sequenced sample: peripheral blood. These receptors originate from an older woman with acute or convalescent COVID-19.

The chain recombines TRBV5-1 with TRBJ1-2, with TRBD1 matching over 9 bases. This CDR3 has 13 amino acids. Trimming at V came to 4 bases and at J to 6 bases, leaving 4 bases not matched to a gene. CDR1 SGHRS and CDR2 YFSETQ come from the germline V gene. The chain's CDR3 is CASSQGQGNGYTF. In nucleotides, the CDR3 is TGCGCCAGCAGCCAGGGACAGGGAAATGGCTACACCTTC.

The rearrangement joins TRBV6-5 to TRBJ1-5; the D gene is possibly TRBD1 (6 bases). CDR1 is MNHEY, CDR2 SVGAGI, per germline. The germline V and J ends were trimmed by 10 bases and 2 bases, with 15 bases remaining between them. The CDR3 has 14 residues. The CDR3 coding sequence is TGTGCCACCGCACGGACAGTGGGCAATCAGCCCCAGCATTTT. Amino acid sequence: CATARTVGNQPQHF.

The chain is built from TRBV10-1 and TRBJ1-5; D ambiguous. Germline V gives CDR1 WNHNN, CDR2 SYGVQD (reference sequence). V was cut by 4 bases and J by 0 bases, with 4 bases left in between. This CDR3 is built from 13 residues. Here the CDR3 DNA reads TGCGCCAGCAGTGCAGGTAGCAATCAGCCCCAGCATTTT. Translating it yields CASSAGSNQPQHF.

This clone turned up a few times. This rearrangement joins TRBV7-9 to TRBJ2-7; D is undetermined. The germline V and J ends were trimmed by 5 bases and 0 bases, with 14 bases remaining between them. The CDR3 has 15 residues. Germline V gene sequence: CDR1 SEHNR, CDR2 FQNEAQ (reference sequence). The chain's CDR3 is CASSAGSRVSYEQYF. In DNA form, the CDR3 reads TGTGCCAGCAGCGCCGGGTCCCGGGTCTCCTACGAGCAGTACTTC.

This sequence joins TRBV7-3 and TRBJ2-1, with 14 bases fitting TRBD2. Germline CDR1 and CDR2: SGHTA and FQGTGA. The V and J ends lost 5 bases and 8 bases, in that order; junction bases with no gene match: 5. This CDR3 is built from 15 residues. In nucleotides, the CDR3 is TGTGCCAGCAGCATGACTAGCGGGGGGGTCTATGAGCAGTTCTTC. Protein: CASSMTSGGVYEQFF.

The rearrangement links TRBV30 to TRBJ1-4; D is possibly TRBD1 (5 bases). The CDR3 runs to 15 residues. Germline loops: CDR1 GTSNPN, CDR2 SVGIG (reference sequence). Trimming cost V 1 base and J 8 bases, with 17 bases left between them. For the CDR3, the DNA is TGTGCCTGGAGTGAGGGTTTGGGCCCAGGGGAAAAACTGTTTTTT. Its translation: CAWSEGLGPGEKLFF. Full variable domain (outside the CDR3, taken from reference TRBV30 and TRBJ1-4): SQTIHQWPATLVQPVGSPLSLECTVEGTSNPNLYWYRQAAGRGLQLLFYSVGIGQISSEVPQNLSASRPQDRQFILSSKKLLLSDSGFYLCAWSEGLGPGEKLFFGSGTQLSVL.

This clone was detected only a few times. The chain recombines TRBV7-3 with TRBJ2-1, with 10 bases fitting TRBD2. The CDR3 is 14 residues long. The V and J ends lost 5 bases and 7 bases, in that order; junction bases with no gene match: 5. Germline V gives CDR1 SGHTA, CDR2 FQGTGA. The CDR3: CASSPRTSGNEQFF. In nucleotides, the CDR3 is TGTGCCAGCAGCCCTCGGACTAGCGGTAATGAGCAGTTCTTC.

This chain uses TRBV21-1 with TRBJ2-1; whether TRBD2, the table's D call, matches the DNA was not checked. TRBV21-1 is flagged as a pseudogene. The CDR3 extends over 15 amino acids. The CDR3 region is CASSLTLPHYYEQFF. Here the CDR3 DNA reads TGTGCCAGCAGCCTCACTCTCCCCCACTACTATGAGCAGTTCTTC.

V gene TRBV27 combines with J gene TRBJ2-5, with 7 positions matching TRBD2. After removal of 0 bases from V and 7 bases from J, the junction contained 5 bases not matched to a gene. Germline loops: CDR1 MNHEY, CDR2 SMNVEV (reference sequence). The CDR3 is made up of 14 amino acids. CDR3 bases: TGTGCCAGCAGTTTATCTTGGGGGGAGGGGACCCAGTACTTC. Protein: CASSLSWGEGTQYF.

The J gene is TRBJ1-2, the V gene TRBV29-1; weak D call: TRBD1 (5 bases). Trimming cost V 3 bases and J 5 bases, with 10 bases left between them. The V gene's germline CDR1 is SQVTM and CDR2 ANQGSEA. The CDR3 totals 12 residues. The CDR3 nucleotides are TGCAGCGTTGAGTTGGGGGGGTATGGCTACACCTTC. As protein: CSVELGGYGYTF. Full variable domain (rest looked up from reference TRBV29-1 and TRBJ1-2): SAVISQKPSRDICQRGTSLTIQCQVDSQVTMMFWYRQQPGQSLTLIATANQGSEATYESGFVIDKFPISRPNLTFSTLTVSNMSPEDSSIYLCSVELGGYGYTFGSGTRLTVV.

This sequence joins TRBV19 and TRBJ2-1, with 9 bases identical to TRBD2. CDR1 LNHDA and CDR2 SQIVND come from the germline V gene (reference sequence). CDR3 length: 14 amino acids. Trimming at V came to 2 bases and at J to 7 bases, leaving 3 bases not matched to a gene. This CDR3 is CASSISGGQNEQFF. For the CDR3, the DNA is TGTGCCAGTAGTATAAGCGGGGGGCAGAATGAGCAGTTCTTC.